Described below is a single TCR beta chain sequence and its context. The source of the sample is a study of cytomegalovirus exposure and HLA in healthy donors. Germline assignment: CDR1 LGHNA and CDR2 YSLEER. V dropped 4 bases and J dropped 10; count of bases not matched to a gene: 10. The CDR3 sequence is 14 residues long. The data were produced by immunoSEQ multiplex PCR, yet TCRdb's version contains in-frame clones alone and is incomplete. The data contain some 250,000 clones, nearly 90% of them seen just once; the ten biggest clones take up roughly 0.4%. This chain uses TRBV4-3 with TRBJ2-4, with TRBD1 matching 7 bases. Sequenced sample: PBMCs. The sequence was obtained from a woman aged 18-30 years in good health and CMV-seronegative. The CDR3 nucleotides are TGCGCCAGCAGCCGAAGGGGGCCTGGTAATATTCAGTACTTC. Protein product: CASSRRGPGNIQYF.